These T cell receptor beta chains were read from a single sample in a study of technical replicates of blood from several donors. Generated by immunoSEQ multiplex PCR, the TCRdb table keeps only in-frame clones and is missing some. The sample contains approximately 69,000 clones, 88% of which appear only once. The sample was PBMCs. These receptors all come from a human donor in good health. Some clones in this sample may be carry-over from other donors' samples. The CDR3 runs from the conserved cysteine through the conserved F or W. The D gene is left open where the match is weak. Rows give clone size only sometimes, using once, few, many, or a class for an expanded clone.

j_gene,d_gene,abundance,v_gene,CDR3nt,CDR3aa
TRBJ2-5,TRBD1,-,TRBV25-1,TGTGCCAGCAGTGCGACCACAGGGGGCCGGGAGACCCAGTACTTC,CASSATTGGRETQYF
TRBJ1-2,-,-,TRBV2,TGTGCCACCCGATTCTCAGGGGCCCGAGGTGAGGGCTACACCTTC,CATRFSGARGEGYTF
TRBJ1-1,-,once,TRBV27,TGTGCCAGCAGAATAAGGGGATCGAACACTGAAGCTTTCTTT,CASRIRGSNTEAFF
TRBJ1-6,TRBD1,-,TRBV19,TGTGCCAGTAGTCCAGGGGGAGCCGGCCTATCCTATAATTCACCCCTCCACTTT,CASSPGGAGLSYNSPLHF
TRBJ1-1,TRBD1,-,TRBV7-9,TGTGCCAGCACCCATACCGGGACAGGTCTTATGAACACTGAAGCTTTCTTT,CASTHTGTGLMNTEAFF
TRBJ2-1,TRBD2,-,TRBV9,TGTGCCAGCAGCGGGGGACTAGCGGATTACAATGAGCAGTTCTTC,CASSGGLADYNEQFF
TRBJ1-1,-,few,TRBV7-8,TGTGCCAGCAGAACCGGGGGGGGGAGCACTGAAGCTTTCTTT,CASRTGGGSTEAFF
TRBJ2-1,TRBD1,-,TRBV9,TGTGCCAGCAGCGGGTCAGGGGGCAGGAACAATGAGCAGTTCTTC,CASSGSGGRNNEQFF
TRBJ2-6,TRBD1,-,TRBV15,TGTGCCACCAGCAGAGATAGAACGACAGGGGCCTCCTCTGGGGCCAACGTCCTGACTTTC,CATSRDRTTGASSGANVLTF
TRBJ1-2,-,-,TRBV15,TGTGCCACCAGCAGTCCCCACCCGGGTAACTCTGGCTACACCTTC,CATSSPHPGNSGYTF
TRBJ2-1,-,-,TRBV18,TGTGCCAGCTCACCACTGGTAGGGGGGGGTCTCGCTGAGCAGTTCTTC,CASSPLVGGGLAEQFF
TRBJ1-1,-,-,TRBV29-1,TGCAGCGTTGAAATTGGAAAAACAGCTGAAGCTTTCTTT,CSVEIGKTAEAFF
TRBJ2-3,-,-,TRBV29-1,TGCAGCGCCCGGCTAGTCTTCACAGATACGCAGTATTTT,CSARLVFTDTQYF
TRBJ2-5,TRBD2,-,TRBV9,TGTGCCAGCAGCGTAGTTCCTAGCGGGCGGGAGACCCAGTACTTC,CASSVVPSGRETQYF
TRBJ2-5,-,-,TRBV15,TGTGCCACCAGCGCACTAGGGGGCGCGGGGGAGACCCAGTACTTC,CATSALGGAGETQYF
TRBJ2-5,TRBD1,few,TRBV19,TGTGCCAGTAGTGCCCAGGGGGCCGTAGAGACCCAGTACTTC,CASSAQGAVETQYF
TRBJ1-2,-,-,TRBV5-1,TGCGCCAGCAGCTTGGTTTCGGTTTCTAACTATGGCTACACCTTC,CASSLVSVSNYGYTF
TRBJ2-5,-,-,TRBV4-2,TGTGCCAGCAGCCAGGGCGGGACGTACCAAGAGACCCAGTACTTC,CASSQGGTYQETQYF
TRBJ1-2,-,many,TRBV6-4,TGTGCCAGCACGGGGGGGAGCTATGGCTACACCTTC,CASTGGSYGYTF
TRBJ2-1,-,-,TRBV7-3,TGTGCCAGCAGCCTGAGCGGAGCCTCCTACAATGAGCAGTTCTTC,CASSLSGASYNEQFF
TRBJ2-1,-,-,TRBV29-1,TGCAGCGTTGAAGAGCGGAATGAGCAGTTCTTC,CSVEERNEQFF
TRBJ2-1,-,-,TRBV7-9,TGTGCCAGCAGCCCGGGACTGCCCCGGGACAATGAGCAGTTCTTC,CASSPGLPRDNEQFF
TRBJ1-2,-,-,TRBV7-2,TGTGCCAGCAGCTCCACCACCTACAACTATGGCTACACCTTC,CASSSTTYNYGYTF
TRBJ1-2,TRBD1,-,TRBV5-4,TGTGCCAGCAGCCCGACCGGACAGGGGGCGATTGGCTACACCTTC,CASSPTGQGAIGYTF
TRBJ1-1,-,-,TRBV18,TGTGCCAGCTCCCTCAGACTCGAGAACACTGAAGCTTTCTTT,CASSLRLENTEAFF
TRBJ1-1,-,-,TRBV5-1,TGCGCCAGCAGAAACAGAGACACTGAAGCTTTCTTT,CASRNRDTEAFF
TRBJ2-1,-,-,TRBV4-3,TGCGCCAGCAGCCTCGCGGCCAGCTCCTACAATGAGCAGTTCTTC,CASSLAASSYNEQFF
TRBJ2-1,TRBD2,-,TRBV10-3,TGTGCCATCAGTGAGTCCGTTGCGGGGGGAGGCTACAATGAGCAGTTCTTC,CAISESVAGGGYNEQFF
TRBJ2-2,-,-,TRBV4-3,TGCGCCAGCAGCCAAGATCGCGGGACCGGGGAGCTGTTTTTT,CASSQDRGTGELFF
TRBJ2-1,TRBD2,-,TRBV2,TGTGCCATCTCTAGCGGGGGTTACAATGAGCAGTTCTTC,CAISSGGYNEQFF
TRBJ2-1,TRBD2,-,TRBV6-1,TGTGCCAGCGGACTAGTCAATGAGCAGTTCTTC,CASGLVNEQFF